The clone carrying this T cell receptor beta chain was recorded at least ten times. Its target is not known. These data come from a study of metastatic and nonmetastatic thyroid tumors. Overall study: Malignant thyroid and benign thyroid patients provided blood and tumor or nodule tissue whose repertoires were compared.

Original methodology: To classify distant metastasis in papillary thyroid cancer, a model was built from CDR3 differences across clinicopathological groups. TCRdb re-clonotyped the PCR reads via MiXCR. The V and J calls here are based on TCRdb, not the publication. The table has about 27,000 clones, around an eighth seen once. Notes on the study in general: Within blood and tumor, benign nodules reportedly had significantly lower TCR beta diversity than malignant thyroid tumors did.

This CDR3 contains 13 residues. The ends lost 3 bases at V and 9 bases at J; junction bases unmatched: 4. In germline, CDR1 is MNHEY, CDR2 SMNVEV (reference sequence). No patient received treatment before thyroid surgery. The sequenced material came from blood. The receptor was isolated from a female donor with papillary thyroid cancer or a benign thyroid nodule (not recorded which). Some clones in this sample may be carry-over from other donors' samples. The rearrangement links TRBV27 to TRBJ1-2; 10 bases are a match to TRBD1. CDR3 amino acids: CASSLGQGFRYTF. CDR3 coding DNA: TGTGCCAGCAGTTTGGGACAGGGGTTTCGCTACACCTTC.